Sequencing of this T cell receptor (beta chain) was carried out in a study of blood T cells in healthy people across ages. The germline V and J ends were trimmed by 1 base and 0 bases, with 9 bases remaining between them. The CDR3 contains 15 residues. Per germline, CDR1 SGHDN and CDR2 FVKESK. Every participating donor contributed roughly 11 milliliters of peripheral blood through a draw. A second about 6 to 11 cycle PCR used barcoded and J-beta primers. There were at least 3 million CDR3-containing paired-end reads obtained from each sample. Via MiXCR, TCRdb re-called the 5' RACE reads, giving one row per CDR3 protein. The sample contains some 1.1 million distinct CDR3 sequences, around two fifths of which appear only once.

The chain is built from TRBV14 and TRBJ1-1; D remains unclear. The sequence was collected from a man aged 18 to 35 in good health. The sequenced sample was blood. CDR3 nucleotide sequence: TGTGCCAGCAGCCAAGGCCGCATTTTGAACACTGAAGCTTTCTTT. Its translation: CASSQGRILNTEAFF.